This TCR beta chain was sequenced for a study of cytomegalovirus exposure and HLA in healthy donors. General study findings and limits: The Asian-associated ancestry cluster reportedly had fewer N-insertions than the approximately 650-donor mean in a later analysis. Analyzed later, most CMV-associated TCR beta chains appeared HLA-restricted.

Researchers ran the PCR with 60 Vbeta and 13 Jbeta primers. Generated by immunoSEQ multiplex PCR, the TCRdb table keeps only in-frame clones and is missing some. The profile shows approximately 160,000 clones, about three quarters of them singletons. As concerns this clone: What it recognizes is unknown.

Germline V gene lookup returns CDR1 SGDLS and CDR2 YYNGEE. The CDR3 is 16 amino acids. J lost 2 bases, V lost 0 bases, and 0 bases had no gene match. This receptor was taken from a woman between 40 and 50 years old in good health and CMV-seropositive. The gene calls are TRBV9 and TRBJ1-6; 9 bases fit TRBD1. Sequencing was done on a sample of PBMCs. The CDR3 sequence: CASSVGDRAYNSPLHF. DNA for the CDR3: TGTGCCAGCAGCGTAGGGGACAGGGCCTATAATTCACCCCTCCACTTT. Full variable domain (outside the CDR3, taken from reference TRBV9 and TRBJ1-6): DSGVTQTPKHLITATGQRVTLRCSPRSGDLSVYWYQQSLDQGLQFLIQYYNGEERAKGNILERFSAQQFPDLHSELNLSSLELGDSALYFCASSVGDRAYNSPLHFGNGTRLTVT.